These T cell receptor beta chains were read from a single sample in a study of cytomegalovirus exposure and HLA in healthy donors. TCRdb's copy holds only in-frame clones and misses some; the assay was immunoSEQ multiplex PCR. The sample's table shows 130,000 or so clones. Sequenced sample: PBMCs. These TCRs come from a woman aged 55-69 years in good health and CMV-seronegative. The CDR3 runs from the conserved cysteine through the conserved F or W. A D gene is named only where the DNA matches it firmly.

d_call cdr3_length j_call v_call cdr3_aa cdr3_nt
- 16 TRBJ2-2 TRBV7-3 CASSLTSGPNTGELFF TGTGCCAGCAGCTTAACTAGCGGCCCGAACACCGGGGAGCTGTTTTTT
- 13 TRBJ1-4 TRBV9 CASSATGSEKLFF TGTGCCAGCAGCGCTACAGGTTCTGAAAAACTGTTTTTT
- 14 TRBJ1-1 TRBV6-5 CASSYRDTQYGAFF TGTGCCAGCAGTTACCGGGACACCCAATATGGAGCTTTCTTT
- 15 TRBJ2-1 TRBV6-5 CASRSDASVTNEQFF TGTGCCAGCAGGTCCGATGCTAGCGTAACCAATGAGCAGTTCTTC
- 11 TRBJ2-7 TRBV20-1 CSARVGPEQYF TGCAGTGCTAGAGTGGGGCCCGAGCAGTACTTC
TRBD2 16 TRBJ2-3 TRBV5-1 CASSSGTSRRTDTQYF TGCGCCAGCAGCTCCGGGACTAGCAGACGCACAGATACGCAGTATTTT
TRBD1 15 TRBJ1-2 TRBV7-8 CASSLAQSGGASYTF TGTGCCAGCAGCTTAGCTCAGTCAGGGGGCGCGAGCTACACCTTC
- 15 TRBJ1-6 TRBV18 CASSIRTGSNSPLHF TGTGCCAGCTCAATCCGGACTGGCTCTAATTCACCCCTCCACTTT
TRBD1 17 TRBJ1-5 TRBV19 CASSVWGQGAYNQPQHF TGTGCCAGTAGTGTTTGGGGCCAGGGGGCATACAATCAGCCCCAGCATTTT
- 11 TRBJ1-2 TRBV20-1 CSAAANYGYTF TGCAGTGCAGCCGCTAACTATGGCTACACCTTC
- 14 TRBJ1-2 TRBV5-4 CASSSSTGRGGYTF TGTGCCAGCAGCTCCTCGACCGGGCGGGGTGGCTACACCTTC
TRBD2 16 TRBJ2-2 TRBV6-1 CASSELGAGGVGELFF TGTGCCAGCAGTGAATTGGGGGCGGGGGGCGTCGGGGAGCTGTTTTTT
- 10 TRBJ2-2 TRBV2 CASSPGRLFF TGTGCCAGCAGCCCGGGGAGGCTGTTTTTT